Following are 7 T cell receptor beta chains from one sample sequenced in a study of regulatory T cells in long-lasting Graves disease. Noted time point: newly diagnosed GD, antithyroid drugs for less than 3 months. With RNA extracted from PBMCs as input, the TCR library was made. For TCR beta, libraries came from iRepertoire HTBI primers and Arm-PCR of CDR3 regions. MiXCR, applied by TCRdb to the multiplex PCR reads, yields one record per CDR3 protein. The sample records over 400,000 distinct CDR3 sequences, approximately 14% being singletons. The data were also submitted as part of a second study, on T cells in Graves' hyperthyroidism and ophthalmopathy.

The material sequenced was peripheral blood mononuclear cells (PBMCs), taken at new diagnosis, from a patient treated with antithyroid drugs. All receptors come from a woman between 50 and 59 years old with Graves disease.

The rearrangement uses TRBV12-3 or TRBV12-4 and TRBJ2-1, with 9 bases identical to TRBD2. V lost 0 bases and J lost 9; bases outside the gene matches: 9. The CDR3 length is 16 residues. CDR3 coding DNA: TGTGCCAGCAGTTTAGCCGCGGCTCCTAGCGGGACTGAGCAGTTCTTC. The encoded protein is CASSLAAAPSGTEQFF.

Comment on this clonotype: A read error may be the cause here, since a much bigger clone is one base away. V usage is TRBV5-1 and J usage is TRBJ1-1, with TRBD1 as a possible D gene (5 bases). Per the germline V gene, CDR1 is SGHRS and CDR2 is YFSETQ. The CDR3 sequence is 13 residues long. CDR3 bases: TGCGCCAGCAGCTTGTCCACGGGGACTGAAGCTTTATTT. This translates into CASSLSTGTEALF. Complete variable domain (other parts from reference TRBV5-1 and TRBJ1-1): KAGVTQTPRYLIKTRGQQVTLSCSPISGHRSVSWYQQTPGQGLQFLFEYFSETQRNKGNFPGRFSGRQFSNSRSEMNVSTLELGDSALYLCASSLSTGTEALFGQGTRLTVV.

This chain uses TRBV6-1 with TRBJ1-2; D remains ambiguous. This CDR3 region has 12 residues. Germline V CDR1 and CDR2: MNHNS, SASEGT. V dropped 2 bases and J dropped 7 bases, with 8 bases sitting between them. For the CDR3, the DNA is TGTGCCAGCAGTGAATTAGGGCGTGGCTACACCTTC. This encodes CASSELGRGYTF.

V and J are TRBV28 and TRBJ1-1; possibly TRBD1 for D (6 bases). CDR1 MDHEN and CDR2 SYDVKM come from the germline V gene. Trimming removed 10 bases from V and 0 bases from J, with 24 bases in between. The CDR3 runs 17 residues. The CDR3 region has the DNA TGTGCCAACAGCGGACCAATAGGGGGGGGTATGAACACTGAAGCTTTCTTT. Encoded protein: CANSGPIGGGMNTEAFF.

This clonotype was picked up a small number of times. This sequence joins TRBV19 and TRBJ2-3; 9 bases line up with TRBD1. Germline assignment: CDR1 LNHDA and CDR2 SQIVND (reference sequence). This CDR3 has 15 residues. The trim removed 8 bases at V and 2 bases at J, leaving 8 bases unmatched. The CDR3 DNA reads TGTGCCAGTGCGCCCGGGACAGGGATCACAGATACGCAGTATTTT. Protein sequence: CASAPGTGITDTQYF. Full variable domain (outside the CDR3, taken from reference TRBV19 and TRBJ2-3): DGGITQSPKYLFRKEGQNVTLSCEQNLNHDAMYWYRQDPGQGLRLIYYSQIVNDFQKGDIAEGYSVSREKKESFPLTVTSAQKNPTAFYLCASAPGTGITDTQYFGPGTRLTVL.

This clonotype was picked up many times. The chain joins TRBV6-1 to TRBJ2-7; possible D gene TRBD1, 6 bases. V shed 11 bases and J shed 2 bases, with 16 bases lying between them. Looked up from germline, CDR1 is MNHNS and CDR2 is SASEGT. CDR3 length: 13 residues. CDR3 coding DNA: TGTGCCGCCGGGACACAACCAACCTACGAGCAGTACTTC. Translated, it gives CAAGTQPTYEQYF.

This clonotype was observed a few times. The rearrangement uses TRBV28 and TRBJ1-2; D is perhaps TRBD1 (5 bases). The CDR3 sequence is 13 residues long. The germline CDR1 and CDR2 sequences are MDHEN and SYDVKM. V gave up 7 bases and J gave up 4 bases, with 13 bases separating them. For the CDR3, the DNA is TGTGCCAGCACCAATCGGGGGATCTATGGCTACACCTTC. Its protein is CASTNRGIYGYTF.